The 8 T cell receptor beta chains in this list originate from one sample, sequenced in a study of cytomegalovirus exposure and HLA in healthy donors. The PCR had 60 Vbeta and 13 Jbeta primers. Repertoires were generated with immunoSEQ multiplex PCR, while TCRdb's copy carries only in-frame clones and drops some. Of around 150,000 clones detected, roughly 80% appear once; the ten largest clones hold approximately 0.87%. Material for sequencing was PBMCs. These receptors came from a girl aged 2 to 9 in good health and CMV-seropositive.

This clone was observed a few times. V usage is TRBV19 and J usage is TRBJ1-1, with 7 positions matching TRBD1. Unmatched junction bases numbered 12, after V lost 5 bases and J lost 0 bases. This CDR3 region has 17 residues. The germline gives CDR1 LNHDA, CDR2 SQIVND (reference sequence). CDR3 sequence: CASSYDRDGPMNTEAFF. The CDR3 region has the DNA TGTGCCAGTAGTTATGACAGGGACGGACCTATGAACACTGAAGCTTTCTTT.

The genes are TRBV14 and TRBJ1-1; no clear D. The CDR3 runs to 14 residues. Germline V gene sequence: CDR1 SGHDN, CDR2 FVKESK. With 1 base removed from V and 0 bases from J, the gap between germline ends came to 6 bases. CDR3 nucleotides: TGTGCCAGCAGCCAAGTGTCGTTGAACACTGAAGCTTTCTTT. Its protein product is CASSQVSLNTEAFF.

The rearrangement joins TRBV6-5 to TRBJ1-6, with 7 bases aligning to TRBD1. J lost 7 bases, V lost 6 bases, and 6 bases had no gene match. CDR3 size: 14 residues. Germline V gene lookup returns CDR1 MNHEY and CDR2 SVGAGI. CDR3 residues: CASRRGQQNSPLHF. The DNA of the CDR3 is TGTGCCAGCAGAAGGGGACAGCAGAATTCACCCCTCCACTTT.

The chain has TRBV5-1 and TRBJ1-2; 7 bases align to TRBD1. Germline loops: CDR1 SGHRS, CDR2 YFSETQ. With 4 bases clipped from V and 0 bases from J, the junction kept 3 bases outside the gene matches. The CDR3 length is 14 residues. The CDR3 DNA sequence: TGCGCCAGCAGCATCGGACAGGCTAACTATGGCTACACCTTC. The encoded protein is CASSIGQANYGYTF.

The chain has TRBV19 and TRBJ1-2; 7 nucleotides line up with TRBD1. This CDR3 region has 15 residues. The germline V gene encodes CDR1 LNHDA and CDR2 SQIVND (reference sequence). J gave up 4 bases and V 0 bases, and 5 bases lay outside the gene matches. The CDR3 nucleotides read TGTGCCAGTAGTATAGATCTTGGGGACAGCTATGGCTACACCTTC. It codes for CASSIDLGDSYGYTF.

The chain couples TRBV29-1 to TRBJ1-3, with no clear D. The V end lost 8 bases, the J end lost 0 bases, and 11 bases lay between the germline ends. The CDR3 runs to 13 residues. The V gene's germline CDR1 is SQVTM and CDR2 ANQGSEA. The CDR3 DNA is TGCAGCTGCACAGTTTTCTCTGGAAACACCATATATTTT. It encodes CSCTVFSGNTIYF.

The chain is built from TRBV9 and TRBJ2-1, with 14 bases identical to TRBD2. V shed 6 bases and J 6 bases; nucleotides not matched to a gene: 2. Germline CDR1 is SGDLS and CDR2 is YYNGEE. The CDR3 sequence is 14 residues long. The CDR3 bases are TGTGCCAGCACCGGGACTAGCGGGAGCAATGAGCAGTTCTTC. It yields the protein CASTGTSGSNEQFF.

CDR3 protein: CASSFGPDSTYEQYF. CDR3 coding DNA: TGTGCCAGCAGTTTTGGCCCGGACAGTACCTACGAGCAGTACTTC. This chain connects TRBV28 to TRBJ2-7; D is possibly TRBD1 (6 bases). Germline loops: CDR1 MDHEN, CDR2 SYDVKM. Trimming left V 3 bases short and J 2 bases short, with 14 bases between. There are 15 residues in the CDR3.